This T cell receptor beta chain was captured by sequencing in a study of shared clonotypes between healthy human individuals. Study context: The study drew on a couple of women and a few men aged 18 to 49 as donors. Study-wide results and caveats: Generally, naive subsets (rather than memory subsets) showed larger estimated richness.

As for this clone: The antigen is undetermined.

Replicate sorted-subset PCRs were loaded with 150 to 250 ng DNA, roughly 33,000 T cell genomes. Under the authors' procedure: ImmunoSEQ gave junction-only sequences without quality scores, so filtering differed. Repertoires were generated with immunoSEQ multiplex PCR, while TCRdb's copy carries only in-frame clones and drops some. V and J calls and clone size are those listed in that table; D and trimming were worked out from the DNA. The data hold about 700,000 clones, with about 90% observed a single time. CD8 cells classed as naive were CD45RO-negative and positively selected for CCR7, excluding terminally differentiated effector memory CD45RA+ cells. Trimming took off 1 base at V and 1 base at J, with 8 bases between the two ends. This CDR3 contains 15 residues. Germline lookup yields CDR1 MNHNS and CDR2 SASEGT.

The V and J genes are TRBV6-1 and TRBJ1-5; D remains ambiguous. This sequence was found in a man aged 30 to 39 in good health. What was sequenced was naive CD8+ T cells sorted from blood. The CDR3 DNA follows: TGTGCCAGCAGTGAAGGTCTTTGGAGCAATCAGCCCCAGCATTTT. Translated, it gives CASSEGLWSNQPQHF.